The text below deals with one T cell receptor beta chain. Its antigen is not yet known. Base quality data are lacking; no much larger clone is found one base away. The data are from a study of shared clonotypes between healthy human individuals (dated by TCRdb to 2020 to 2021). In the study overall: A couple of women and a few men aged 18 to 49 years were included in the cohort. For each donor, CD4 naive and CD4 memory were each given three plates, CD8 naive was given two plates, and CD8 memory was given one plate. To estimate repertoire size and how much clonotypes are shared between individuals, the study performed deep sequencing of blood TCR repertoires from a few healthy adults. Different laboratories and diverse techniques were used to prepare libraries and sequence TCR repertoires, to increase sequencing depth and limit assay-specific biases. Per donor, leukapheresis produced somewhere between about 0.94 and 10 billion PBMCs.

What the authors observed across the whole study: When several donors were compared, the shared fraction of clonotypes was around 4.6% for naive CD4, about 4% for naive CD8, about 2.4% for memory CD4, and 0.4% for memory CD8. Pairwise subsampling led to the expectation that sequencing depth would affect the degree of clonotype sharing among donors. Larger estimated clonotype richness was generally found for naive subsets than for memory subsets. Because the study included only a small number of donors, the genetic and exposure-history diversity represented was limited. Compared with non-shared clonotypes, clonotypes shared by all four sorted-subset donors had higher generation probabilities. Only blood was sampled, and tissue TCR repertoires likely differ from those in blood. Rarefaction of sorted-subset datasets indicated incomplete sequencing despite the large sequencing depth.

CD8 naive samples were CD45RO-negative cells positively selected for CCR7, giving a CD45RA+CCR7+ population that excluded TemRA cells. The donors were healthy, HIV-negative adults who had no recently reported acute infections or vaccinations. Only Caucasian adults living in Nashville, Tennessee, USA were represented among the donors. After blood collection by leukapheresis, PBMCs were isolated using Ficoll-Histopaque density gradient centrifugation and then cryopreserved in the vapor phase of liquid nitrogen. Analytical flow cytometry was used to check the purity and quantity of every magnetically sorted T cell population. Genomic DNA was isolated from each sorted fraction and quantified by UV absorbance on a Nanodrop 2000c. TCR CDR3 regions were amplified from genomic DNA by multiplex PCR using the deep immunoSEQ assay. For each cell subset, the extracted genomic DNA was distributed evenly across all wells of several immunoSEQ 96-well plates, and each plate served as one replicate. For sorted subsets, 150 to 200 ng genomic DNA, equal to approximately 30,000 T cell genomes, was loaded into each replicate PCR. The purified libraries were quantified using a Qubit 3.0 fluorometer, sized with a Bioanalyzer 2100, and then quantified again using the KAPA Library Quantification kit. Every immunoSEQ 96-well plate was sequenced on a separate single-read 150-cycle Illumina NextSeq 550 flow cell. The paper's data handling went like this. The immunoSEQ output contained only junctional sequences without quality scores, so filtering could not match that applied to full-length reads. Sequences were annotated with PyIR, a Python wrapper for IgBLAST v1.9, and V/J genes and CDR3 were assigned using IMGT germline references. Reads were removed for weak V/J assignments (E-value above 1e-6), missing CDR3, stop codons, out-of-frame junctions, or ambiguous translated residues. V3J clonotypes were defined as sequences sharing an identical inferred V gene, J gene, and CDR3 amino acid sequence. To compute the percentage overlap between repertoires, the number of shared unique clonotypes was divided by the size of the smaller repertoire. Richness of each repertoire was evaluated using RTK rarefaction, the Chao1 estimator, and Recon v2.1 estimates of unobserved clonotypes. OLGA was used to compute generation probabilities for all TCRbeta clonotypes that the gDNA method yielded from a handful of donors. TCRdb holds this immuneACCESS table with in-frame rearrangements only. Some clones are missing; in checked studies, unresolved V genes explain under half, and the rest has no known cause. V and J calls and clone size are copied from that table; D and trimming were computed from the DNA. This sample gives fewer than 800,000 clones in total; roughly 94% of them show up just once. The ten largest account for 24% of the sample.

Sequenced input: naive CD8+ T cells sorted from blood. In light of the paper, this sample's cell subset or site label describes: CD45RA+CCR7+. The sequence was collected from a man aged 30 to 45 in good health.

The CDR3 region: CASRKGAAYEQYF. Here is the DNA: TGTGCCAGCAGGAAGGGGGCAGCCTACGAGCAGTACTTC. The chain is made from TRBV6-1 and TRBJ2-7; 7 middle bases align to TRBD1. According to the germline V gene, CDR1 reads MNHNS and CDR2 reads SASEGT. Germline trimming: 6 bases from V, 2 bases from J; junction bases outside gene matches: 4. CDR3 length: 13 amino acids, cysteine to phenylalanine. Just CDR3 DNA is preserved here, 39 bases in frame from base 1.